One sample yielded the 22 T cell receptor beta chains listed below, sequenced in a study of identical twins. TCRdb re-analysed the 5' RACE reads in MiXCR, keeping a single row per CDR3 protein. The sample lists some 500,000 distinct CDR3 sequences; around 20% were seen once. These data were likewise used in another study, on T cells expressing NK-cell markers.

Material: CD4+ T cells sorted from blood. All receptors come from a woman under 30 in good health.

The chain couples TRBV4-3 to TRBJ2-1; 7 bases line up with TRBD2. The CDR3 sequence is 17 residues long. Germline CDR1 and CDR2: LGHNA and YSLEER. V shed 3 bases, J shed 0 bases, and the junction held 8 bases outside the gene matches. CDR3 amino acids: CASSHRLAPSSYNEQFF. The CDR3 nucleotides read TGCGCCAGCAGCCACAGACTAGCTCCCAGCTCCTACAATGAGCAGTTCTTC.

This clonotype was seen at least ten times. The rearrangement uses TRBV29-1 and TRBJ2-7, with 11 bases aligning to TRBD1. The CDR3 is made up of 13 amino acids. Germline V gene sequence: CDR1 SQVTM, CDR2 ANQGSEA. V trimming: 6 bases; J trimming: 3 bases; junction bases outside the gene matches: 4. In nucleotides, the CDR3 is TGCAGCGTCCCCGGGACAGGGGGCTACGAGCAGTACTTC. Translating it yields CSVPGTGGYEQYF.

This clonotype was detected only a few times. The chain couples TRBV11-2 to TRBJ1-2, with 10 bases aligning to TRBD1. Per germline, CDR1 SGHAT and CDR2 FQNNGV. The CDR3 loop spans 16 amino acids. The J segment lost 8 bases and the V segment lost 6 bases, leaving 15 bases of the junction unmatched. The CDR3 DNA reads as TGTGCCAGCAGGAGTATGACAGGGGGCATCTCGTGGGGCTACACCTTC. Its translation is CASRSMTGGISWGYTF.

V and J are TRBV12-3 or TRBV12-4 and TRBJ2-7; 8 bases match TRBD1. This CDR3 has 17 residues. J lost 2 bases, V lost 5 bases, and 14 bases had no gene match. The DNA of the CDR3 is TGTGCCAGCAGTCGCCGACCCGGCAGGGGGCATCCCTACGAGCAGTACTTC. Translated, it gives CASSRRPGRGHPYEQYF.

This clonotype has at least ten counts. The chain recombines TRBV9 with TRBJ1-5, with D perhaps matching TRBD1 (5 bases). This CDR3 contains 13 residues. The germline V gene has CDR1 SGDLS and CDR2 YYNGEE. The germline V and J ends were trimmed by 7 bases and 11 bases, with 19 bases remaining between them. The CDR3 DNA is TGTGCCAGCTCCGAGACAGCGATCGGAGCCCAGCATTTT. Translating gives CASSETAIGAQHF.

The chain carries TRBV18 and TRBJ1-5; possibly TRBD1 for D (6 bases). V lost 2 bases and J lost 3, with 8 bases in between. Germline lookup yields CDR1 KGHSH and CDR2 LQKENI. The CDR3 is 14 amino acids. In DNA, the CDR3 is TGTGCCAGCTCACCAGGGGGCCCCAATCAGCCCCAGCATTTT. Residues: CASSPGGPNQPQHF.

The gene calls are TRBV6-1 and TRBJ2-1; 14 bases match TRBD2. The CDR3 is made up of 18 amino acids. The trim removed 2 bases at V and 6 bases at J, leaving 9 bases unmatched. From germline, CDR1 is MNHNS and CDR2 SASEGT. The CDR3 spells CASSERTLTSGRVNEQFF. CDR3 nucleotide sequence: TGTGCCAGCAGTGAACGGACGTTGACTAGCGGGAGGGTCAATGAGCAGTTCTTC.

V usage is TRBV18 and J usage is TRBJ2-2, with D perhaps TRBD1 (6 bases). V lost 6 bases, J lost 1 base, and 12 bases lay in between. In germline, CDR1 is KGHSH, CDR2 LQKENI. This CDR3 has 15 amino acids. The CDR3 sequence: CASSHGQMNTGELFF. In DNA, the CDR3 is TGTGCCAGCTCGCACGGACAGATGAACACCGGGGAGCTGTTTTTT.

The genes are TRBV20-1 and TRBJ2-1; TRBD2 might be the D (6 bases). Looked up from germline, CDR1 is DFQATT and CDR2 is SNEGSKA (reference sequence). The V end lost 5 bases, the J end lost 8 bases, and 22 bases lay between the germline ends. The CDR3 has 15 amino acids. This CDR3 reads CSALSIGGNGDEQFF. For the CDR3, the DNA is TGCAGTGCTCTGTCCATCGGGGGAAACGGGGATGAGCAGTTCTTC.

The gene calls are TRBV10-2 and TRBJ2-1; D is perhaps TRBD2 (6 bases). Germline CDR1 reads WSHSY; CDR2 reads SAAADI. The CDR3 loop spans 14 amino acids. V lost 10 bases to trimming and J lost 0 bases, with 13 bases between them. The CDR3 nucleotides read TGCGCCACCCAGCGGGTCAACTCCTACAATGAGCAGTTCTTC. Translation: CATQRVNSYNEQFF.

The chain recombines TRBV5-6 with TRBJ2-3, with D uncertain. The CDR3 spans 13 residues. CDR1 is SGHDT and CDR2 is YYEEEE in the germline V gene. V lost 6 bases to trimming and J lost 3 bases, with 11 bases between them. This CDR3 is CASTLPGTDTQYF. The CDR3 DNA reads TGTGCCAGCACCCTCCCTGGAACAGATACGCAGTATTTT. The variable domain in full, with the rest retrieved from reference TRBV5-6 and TRBJ2-3, is DAGVTQSPTHLIKTRGQQVTLRCSPKSGHDTVSWYQQALGQGPQFIFQYYEEEERQRGNFPDRFSGHQFPNYSSELNVNALLLGDSALYLCASTLPGTDTQYFGPGTRLTVL.

In DNA form, the CDR3 reads TGTGCCAGCAGCTCATGGCCTGAGCAGTTCTTC. Translating it yields CASSSWPEQFF. The V and J genes are TRBV5-6 and TRBJ2-1; no clear D gene. Per germline, CDR1 SGHDT and CDR2 YYEEEE. The CDR3 is 11 amino acids. The V end lost 3 bases, the J end lost 9 bases, and 7 bases lay between the germline ends.

This clonotype was seen only a few times. The chain links TRBV7-2 to TRBJ2-2; D is perhaps TRBD1 (5 bases). V was pared by 4 bases and J by 1 base, with 10 bases between. The CDR3 has 15 residues. CDR1 and CDR2 from the germline V gene are SGHTA and FQGNSA. DNA for the CDR3: TGTGCCAGCAGCTCACCGACAGAGAACACCGGGGAGCTGTTTTTT. This codes for CASSSPTENTGELFF.

The chain employs TRBV29-1 and TRBJ2-4; the D is unclear. Between the trimmed V and J ends, which lost 2 bases and 11 bases, there was a span of 13 bases. Germline CDR1 is SQVTM and CDR2 is ANQGSEA. There are 12 residues in the CDR3. As DNA, the CDR3 is TGCAGCGTTGAAAGCAGCCGCTCGGTTCAGTACTTC. This codes for CSVESSRSVQYF.

This clonotype was counted between two and nine times. This sequence joins TRBV5-1 and TRBJ2-1; possibly TRBD1 for D (5 bases). Germline CDR1 SGHRS, CDR2 YFSETQ. With 0 bases removed from V and 4 bases from J, the gap between germline ends came to 17 bases. This CDR3 spans 17 amino acids. CDR3 residues: CASSLGQTIWLYNEQFF. As DNA, the CDR3 is TGCGCCAGCAGCTTGGGACAGACCATTTGGCTTTACAATGAGCAGTTCTTC.

This clonotype appeared a few times. The CDR3 does not close with the conserved phenylalanine or tryptophan, likely indicating a read error. The V gene is TRBV12-3 or TRBV12-4, the J gene TRBJ2-1; TRBD2 matches at 8 bases. V was pared by 6 bases and J by 12 bases, with 10 bases of the junction left unmatched. This CDR3 contains 13 residues. CDR3 protein: CASSQQGTRGQFL. The DNA for the CDR3 is TGTGCCAGCAGCCAACAAGGGACTAGGGGGCAGTTCTTA.

The table lists this clonotype with a few counts. The V call is TRBV10-3, the J call TRBJ2-1; 7 bases fit TRBD1. Germline values: CDR1 ENHRY, CDR2 SYGVKD. With V trimmed by 8 bases and J by 0 bases, 13 bases remained unmatched. The CDR3 spans 17 residues. DNA of the CDR3: TGTGCCATCTTAGCCGTTGGGGGACAGAACTCCTACAATGAGCAGTTCTTC. It yields the protein CAILAVGGQNSYNEQFF.

This sequence joins TRBV6-1 and TRBJ1-2; D is ambiguous. Germline V gene data show CDR1 as MNHNS and CDR2 as SASEGT. The V end was cut by 5 bases, the J end by 5 bases, with 12 bases between. The CDR3 is 13 residues long. CDR3 coding DNA: TGTGCCAGCAGTCCTGGGGTGCTTTATGGCTACACCTTC. Translation gives CASSPGVLYGYTF.

This clonotype was seen a single time. The genes are TRBV6-1 and TRBJ1-2; weak D call: TRBD1 (6 bases). Germline CDR1 reads MNHNS; CDR2 reads SASEGT. The CDR3 length is 16 residues. With 10 bases removed from V and 4 bases from J, the gap between germline ends came to 25 bases. The chain's CDR3 is CATIAPLGAVGYGYTF. The CDR3 coding sequence is TGTGCCACCATAGCCCCTTTGGGGGCCGTCGGCTATGGCTACACCTTC.

The gene calls are TRBV5-1 and TRBJ2-3; 7 bases are shared with TRBD2. Germline lookup yields CDR1 SGHRS and CDR2 YFSETQ. J gave up 0 bases and V 1 base, and 5 bases lay outside the gene matches. The CDR3 spans 16 residues. The CDR3 here is CASSLPAGVSTDTQYF. The CDR3 DNA reads as TGCGCCAGCAGCTTGCCCGCGGGAGTTAGCACAGATACGCAGTATTTT. Using reference TRBV5-1 and TRBJ2-3 for the parts outside the CDR3, the full variable domain is KAGVTQTPRYLIKTRGQQVTLSCSPISGHRSVSWYQQTPGQGLQFLFEYFSETQRNKGNFPGRFSGRQFSNSRSEMNVSTLELGDSALYLCASSLPAGVSTDTQYFGPGTRLTVL.

The V call is TRBV7-6, the J call TRBJ2-5, with D perhaps matching TRBD2 (5 bases). The V and J ends lost 5 bases and 4 bases respectively, with 14 bases between them. The CDR3 extends over 14 amino acids. The germline CDR1 and CDR2 sequences are SGHVS and FNYEAQ. In DNA, the CDR3 is TGTGCCAGCAGCATACTAGGGTCGGGAGAGACCCAGTACTTC. Its translation is CASSILGSGETQYF.

This clonotype was recorded a few times. The chain links TRBV20-1 to TRBJ2-7; 7 bases fit TRBD2. CDR1 and CDR2 from the germline V gene are DFQATT and SNEGSKA (reference sequence). The CDR3 has 12 residues. Trimming removed 6 bases from V and 6 bases from J; junction bases left unmatched: 8. CDR3 region: CSARQLATEQYF. The CDR3 nucleotides read TGCAGTGCCCGACAACTAGCGACCGAGCAGTACTTC.